This T cell receptor (beta chain) was captured in a study of T cells and Merkel cell carcinoma outcomes. Points from the study as a whole: Merkel cell carcinoma outcomes were reportedly predicted by repertoire and T-cell density.

As regards this clone: Its specificity is unknown.

The CDR3 is 17 amino acids. CDR1 SEHNR and CDR2 FQNEAQ come from the germline V gene (reference sequence). With 4 bases removed from V and 0 bases from J, the gap between germline ends came to 18 bases. Using immunoSEQ multiplex PCR, the repertoire was profiled, and TCRdb retains in-frame clones only, with some absent. The data contain 14,000 or so clones, roughly 90% of them seen just once; the ten biggest clones take up approximately 2%. The specimen was tumor tissue from Merkel cell carcinoma. The receptor's source is a human donor with Merkel cell carcinoma. The chain couples TRBV7-9 to TRBJ1-2; tentative D call: TRBD1 (5 bases). As DNA, the CDR3 is TGTGCCAGCAGCTGGGGTACCTCCGGGGGGGCTAACTATGGCTACACCTTC. This encodes CASSWGTSGGANYGYTF.